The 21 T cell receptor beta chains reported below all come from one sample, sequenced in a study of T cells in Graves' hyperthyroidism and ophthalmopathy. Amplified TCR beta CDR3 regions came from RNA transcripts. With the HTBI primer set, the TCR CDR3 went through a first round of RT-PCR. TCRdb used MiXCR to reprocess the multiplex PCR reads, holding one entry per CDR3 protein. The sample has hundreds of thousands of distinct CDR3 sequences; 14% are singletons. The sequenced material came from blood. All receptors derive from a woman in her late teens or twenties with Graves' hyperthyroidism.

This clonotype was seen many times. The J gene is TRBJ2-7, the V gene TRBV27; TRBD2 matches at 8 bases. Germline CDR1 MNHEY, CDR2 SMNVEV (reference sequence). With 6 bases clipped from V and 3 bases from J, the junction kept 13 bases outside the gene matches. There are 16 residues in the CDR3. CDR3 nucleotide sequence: TGTGCCAGCAGATCCCTTAAAGCGGGAGATGACTACGAGCAGTACTTC. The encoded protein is CASRSLKAGDDYEQYF.

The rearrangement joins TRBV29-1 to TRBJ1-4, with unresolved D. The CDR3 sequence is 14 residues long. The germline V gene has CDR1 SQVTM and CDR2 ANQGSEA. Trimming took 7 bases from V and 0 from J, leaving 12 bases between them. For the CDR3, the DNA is TGCAGCGCCCGACGGGGTACAACTAATGAAAAACTGTTTTTT. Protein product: CSARRGTTNEKLFF.

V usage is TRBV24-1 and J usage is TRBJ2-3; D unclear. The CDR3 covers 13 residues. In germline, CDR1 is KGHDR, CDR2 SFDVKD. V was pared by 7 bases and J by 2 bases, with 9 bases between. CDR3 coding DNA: TGTGCCACCAGGCAGCGACTCACAGATACGCAGTATTTT. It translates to CATRQRLTDTQYF.

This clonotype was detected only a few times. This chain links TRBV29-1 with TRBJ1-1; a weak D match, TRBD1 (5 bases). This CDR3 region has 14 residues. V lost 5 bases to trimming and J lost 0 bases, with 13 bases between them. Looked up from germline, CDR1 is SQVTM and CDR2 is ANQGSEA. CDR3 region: CSVKKGTMNTEAFF. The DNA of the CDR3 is TGCAGCGTTAAGAAGGGGACCATGAACACTGAAGCTTTCTTT. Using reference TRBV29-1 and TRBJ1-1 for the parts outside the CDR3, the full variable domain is SAVISQKPSRDICQRGTSLTIQCQVDSQVTMMFWYRQQPGQSLTLIATANQGSEATYESGFVIDKFPISRPNLTFSTLTVSNMSPEDSSIYLCSVKKGTMNTEAFFGQGTRLTVV.

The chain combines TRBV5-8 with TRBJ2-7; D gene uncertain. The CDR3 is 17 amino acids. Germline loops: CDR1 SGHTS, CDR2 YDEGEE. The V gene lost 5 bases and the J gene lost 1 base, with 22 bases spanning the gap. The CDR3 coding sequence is TGTGCCAGCAGTTTCCTCCGAGGTGCAGGATCATCCTACGAGCAGTACTTC. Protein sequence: CASSFLRGAGSSYEQYF.

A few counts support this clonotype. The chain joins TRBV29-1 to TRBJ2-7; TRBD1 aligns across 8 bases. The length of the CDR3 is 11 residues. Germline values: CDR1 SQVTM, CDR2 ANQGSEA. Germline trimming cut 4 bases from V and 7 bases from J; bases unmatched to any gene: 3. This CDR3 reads CSVVDRVEQYF. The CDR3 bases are TGCAGCGTTGTGGACAGGGTGGAGCAGTACTTC.

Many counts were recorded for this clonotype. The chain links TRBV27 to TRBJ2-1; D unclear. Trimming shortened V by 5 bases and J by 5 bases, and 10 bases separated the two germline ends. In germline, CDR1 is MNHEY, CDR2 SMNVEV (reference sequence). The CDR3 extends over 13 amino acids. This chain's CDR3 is CASSLYTNNEQFF. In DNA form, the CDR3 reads TGTGCCAGCAGTCTATACACCAACAATGAGCAGTTCTTC.

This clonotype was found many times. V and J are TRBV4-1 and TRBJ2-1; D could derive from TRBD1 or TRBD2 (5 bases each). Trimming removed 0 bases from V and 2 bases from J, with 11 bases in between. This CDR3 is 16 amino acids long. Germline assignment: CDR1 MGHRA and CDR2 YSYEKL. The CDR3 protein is CASSQERRGAYNEQFF. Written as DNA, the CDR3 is TGCGCCAGCAGCCAAGAACGCCGAGGGGCCTACAATGAGCAGTTCTTC.

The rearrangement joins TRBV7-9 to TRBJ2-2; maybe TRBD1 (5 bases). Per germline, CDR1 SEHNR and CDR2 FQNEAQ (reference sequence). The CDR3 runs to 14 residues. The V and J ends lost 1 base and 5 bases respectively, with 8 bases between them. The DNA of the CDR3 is TGTGCCAGCAGCTTAGTTGGACAAACCGGGGAGCTGTTTTTT. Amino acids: CASSLVGQTGELFF.

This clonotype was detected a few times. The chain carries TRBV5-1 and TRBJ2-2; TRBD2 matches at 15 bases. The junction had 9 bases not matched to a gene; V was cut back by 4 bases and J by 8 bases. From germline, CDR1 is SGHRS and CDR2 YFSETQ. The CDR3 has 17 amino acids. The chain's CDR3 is CASSHGLAGGHSGELFF. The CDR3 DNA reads TGCGCCAGCAGCCACGGACTAGCGGGAGGGCATTCGGGGGAGCTGTTTTTT.

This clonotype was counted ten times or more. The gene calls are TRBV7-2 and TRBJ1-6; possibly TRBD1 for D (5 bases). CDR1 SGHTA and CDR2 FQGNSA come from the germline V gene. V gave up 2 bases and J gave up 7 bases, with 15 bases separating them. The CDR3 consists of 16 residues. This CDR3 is CASSLRGFPGNSPLHF. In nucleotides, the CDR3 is TGTGCCAGCAGCTTAAGAGGGTTTCCAGGGAATTCACCCCTCCACTTT.

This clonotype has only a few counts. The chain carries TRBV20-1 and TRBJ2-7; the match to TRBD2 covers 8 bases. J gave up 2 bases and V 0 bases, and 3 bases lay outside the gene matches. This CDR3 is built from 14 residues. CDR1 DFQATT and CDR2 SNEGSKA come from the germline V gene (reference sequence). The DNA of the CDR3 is TGCAGTGCTAGAGAACTAGCGGAACCCTACGAGCAGTACTTC. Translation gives CSARELAEPYEQYF.

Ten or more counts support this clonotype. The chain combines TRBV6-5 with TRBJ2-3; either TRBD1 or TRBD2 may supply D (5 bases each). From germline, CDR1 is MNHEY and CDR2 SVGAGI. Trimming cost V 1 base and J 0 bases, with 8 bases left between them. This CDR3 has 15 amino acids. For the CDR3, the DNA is TGTGCCAGCAGTTACTGGGGACCTAGCACAGATACGCAGTATTTT. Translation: CASSYWGPSTDTQYF.

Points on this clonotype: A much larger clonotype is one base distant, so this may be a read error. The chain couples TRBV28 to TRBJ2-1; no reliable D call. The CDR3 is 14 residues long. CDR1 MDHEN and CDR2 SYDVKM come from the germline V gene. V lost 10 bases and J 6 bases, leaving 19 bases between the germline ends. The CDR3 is CANTLRSRVNEQFF. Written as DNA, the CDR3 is TGTGCCAACACATTGCGTAGTAGGGTCAATGAGCAGTTCTTC.

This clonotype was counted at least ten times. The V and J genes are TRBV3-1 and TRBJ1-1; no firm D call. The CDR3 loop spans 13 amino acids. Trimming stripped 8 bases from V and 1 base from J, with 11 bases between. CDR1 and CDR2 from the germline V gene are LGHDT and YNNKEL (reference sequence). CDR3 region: CASGRRENTEAFF. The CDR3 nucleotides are TGTGCCAGCGGGAGGAGGGAGAACACTGAAGCTTTCTTT.

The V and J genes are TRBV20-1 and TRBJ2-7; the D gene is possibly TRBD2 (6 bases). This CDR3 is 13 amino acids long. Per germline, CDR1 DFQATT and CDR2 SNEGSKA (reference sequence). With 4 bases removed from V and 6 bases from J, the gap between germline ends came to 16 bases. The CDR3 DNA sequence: TGCAGTGCTATCCCTACTAGCTGGGGCGAGCAGTACTTC. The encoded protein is CSAIPTSWGEQYF.

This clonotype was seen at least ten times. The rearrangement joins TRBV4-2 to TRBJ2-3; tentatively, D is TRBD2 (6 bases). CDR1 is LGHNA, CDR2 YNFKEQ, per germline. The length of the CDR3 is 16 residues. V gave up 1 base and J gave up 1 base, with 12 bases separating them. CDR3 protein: CASSQADGSGTDTQYF. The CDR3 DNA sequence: TGTGCCAGCAGCCAAGCGGACGGGAGTGGCACAGATACGCAGTATTTT.

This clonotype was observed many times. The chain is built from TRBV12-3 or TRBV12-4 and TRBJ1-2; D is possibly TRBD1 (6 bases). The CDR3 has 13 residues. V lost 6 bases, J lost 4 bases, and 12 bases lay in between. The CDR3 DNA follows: TGTGCCAGCAGCTTCGGAGGGGGCTATGGCTACACCTTC. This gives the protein CASSFGGGYGYTF.

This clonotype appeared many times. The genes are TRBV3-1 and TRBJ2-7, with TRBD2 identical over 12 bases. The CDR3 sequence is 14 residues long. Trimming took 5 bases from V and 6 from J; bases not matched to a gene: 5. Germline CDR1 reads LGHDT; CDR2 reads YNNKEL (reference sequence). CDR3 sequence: CASSLGLAGFEQYF. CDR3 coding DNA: TGTGCCAGCAGCTTGGGACTAGCGGGCTTCGAGCAGTACTTC.

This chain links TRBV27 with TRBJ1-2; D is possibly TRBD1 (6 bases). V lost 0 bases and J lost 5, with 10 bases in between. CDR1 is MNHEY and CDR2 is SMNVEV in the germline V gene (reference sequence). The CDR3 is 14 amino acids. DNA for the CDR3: TGTGCCAGCAGTTTATCGAGGGGGGAGTATGGCTACACCTTC. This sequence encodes CASSLSRGEYGYTF.

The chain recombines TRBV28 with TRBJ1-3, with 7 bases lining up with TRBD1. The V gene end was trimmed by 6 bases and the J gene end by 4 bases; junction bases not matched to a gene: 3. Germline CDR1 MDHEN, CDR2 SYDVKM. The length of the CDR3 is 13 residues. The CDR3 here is CASRATGGNTIYF. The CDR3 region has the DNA TGTGCCAGCAGGGCGACAGGGGGAAACACCATATATTTT.